Listed here are 4 T cell receptor beta chains from one sample, sequenced in a study of siplizumab effects on memory and regulatory T cells. Data came from immunoSEQ multiplex PCR; TCRdb stores just in-frame clones and leaves some out. In the table there are some 120,000 clones, roughly 94% of which are singletons. Sequenced sample: non-Treg CD4+ T cells sorted from blood. The receptor set was obtained from a human donor in good health.

This chain joins TRBV2 and TRBJ1-5; D unclear. The V gene's germline CDR1 is SNHLY and CDR2 FYNNEI. The CDR3 runs 12 residues. Trimming removed 9 bases from V and 4 bases from J, with 10 bases in between. The CDR3, as DNA: TGTGCCAGTACGGACCGTAATCAGCCCCAGCATTTT. Translation gives CASTDRNQPQHF. Variable domain in full (rest from reference TRBV2 and TRBJ1-5): EPEVTQTPSHQVTQMGQEVILRCVPISNHLYFYWYRQILGQKVEFLVSFYNNEISEKSEIFDDQFSVERPDGSNFTLKIRSTKLEDSAMYFCASTDRNQPQHFGDGTRLSIL.

This chain links TRBV19 with TRBJ2-1; tentative D call: TRBD2 (6 bases). From germline, CDR1 is LNHDA and CDR2 SQIVND (reference sequence). CDR3 length: 14 residues. The V end lost 5 bases, the J end lost 1 base, and 9 bases lay between the germline ends. This CDR3 reads CASSEEGSYNEQFF. Written as DNA, the CDR3 is TGTGCCAGTAGTGAGGAGGGGTCCTACAATGAGCAGTTCTTC.

The sample holds one count of this clone. The chain is built from TRBV18 and TRBJ2-6, with D hard to call. V lost 2 bases and J lost 0, with 5 bases in between. The CDR3 consists of 15 residues. Germline CDR1 reads KGHSH; CDR2 reads LQKENI. The CDR3 sequence is CASSPTSSGANVLTF. In DNA form, the CDR3 reads TGTGCCAGCTCACCAACGAGCTCTGGGGCCAACGTCCTGACTTTC.

The CDR3 protein is CASTSVQGGGNTIYF. The CDR3 region has the DNA TGTGCCAGTACCTCCGTGCAGGGTGGGGGGAACACCATATATTTT. The chain recombines TRBV19 with TRBJ1-3, with D tentatively TRBD1 (5 bases). The CDR3 is made up of 15 amino acids. Germline lookup yields CDR1 LNHDA and CDR2 SQIVND (reference sequence). V was clipped by 7 bases and J by 7 bases, with 20 bases between them.